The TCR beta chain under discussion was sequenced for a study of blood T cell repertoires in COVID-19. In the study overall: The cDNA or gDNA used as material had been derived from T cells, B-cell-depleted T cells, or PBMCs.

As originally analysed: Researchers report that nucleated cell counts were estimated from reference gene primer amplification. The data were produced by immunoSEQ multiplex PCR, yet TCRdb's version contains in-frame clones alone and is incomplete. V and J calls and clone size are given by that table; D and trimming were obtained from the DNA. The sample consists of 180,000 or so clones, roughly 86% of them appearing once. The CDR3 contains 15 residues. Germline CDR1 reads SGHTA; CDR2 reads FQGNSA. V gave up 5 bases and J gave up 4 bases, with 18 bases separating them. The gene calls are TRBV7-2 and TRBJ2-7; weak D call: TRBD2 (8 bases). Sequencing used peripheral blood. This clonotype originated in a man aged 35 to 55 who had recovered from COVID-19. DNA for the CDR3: TGTGCCAGCAGCCATTCGACAGGGACTAGGTACGAGCAGTACTTC. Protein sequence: CASSHSTGTRYEQYF. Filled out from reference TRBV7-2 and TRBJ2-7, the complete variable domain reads GAGVSQSPSNKVTEKGKDVELRCDPISGHTALYWYRQSLGQGLEFLIYFQGNSAPDKSGLPSDRFSAERTGGSVSTLTIQRTQQEDSAVYLCASSHSTGTRYEQYFGPGTRLTVT.